The 10 T cell receptor beta chains given below trace back to one sample, sequenced in a study of shared clonotypes between healthy human individuals. Sequencing used immunoSEQ multiplex PCR; TCRdb keeps in-frame clones, though not all of them. This sample has roughly 2,500,000 clones, with more than 85% found just once. Sequencing used naive CD4+ T cells from PBMCs. Subset in this sample: CD45RA+ positively selected. The receptors derive from a man aged 18 to 30 in good health. Some clones in this sample may be carry-over from other donors' samples.

The chain couples TRBV27 to TRBJ2-7; 9 nucleotides line up with TRBD1. CDR3 length: 15 residues. V gave up 6 bases and J gave up 5 bases; unmatched junction bases: 11. CDR1 and CDR2 (germline): MNHEY, SMNVEV (reference sequence). CDR3 region: CASSPLRDRAHEQYF. CDR3 DNA: TGTGCCAGCAGCCCTTTGCGGGACAGGGCCCACGAGCAGTACTTC.

This rearrangement joins TRBV19 to TRBJ2-7; the D gene is possibly TRBD1 (6 bases). CDR1 and CDR2 (germline): LNHDA, SQIVND (reference sequence). Trimming removed 0 bases at V and 3 bases at J, with 12 bases between. The CDR3 runs to 15 residues. The CDR3 region has the DNA TGTGCCAGTAGTATAGAAAGAGGACAGCACTACGAGCAGTACTTC. Protein product: CASSIERGQHYEQYF.

The chain joins TRBV4-1 to TRBJ2-7; D might be TRBD1 (6 bases). Trimming took 3 bases from V and 2 from J, leaving 11 bases between them. Per germline, CDR1 MGHRA and CDR2 YSYEKL. This CDR3 comprises 14 residues. CDR3 protein: CASSHQQGTYEQYF. The CDR3 DNA reads as TGCGCCAGCAGCCACCAACAGGGAACCTACGAGCAGTACTTC.

The chain uses TRBV29-1 and TRBJ2-3, with D perhaps matching TRBD1 (5 bases). The CDR3 spans 15 residues. CDR1 is SQVTM, CDR2 ANQGSEA, per germline. Trimming pared 7 bases from V and 2 bases from J, leaving 19 bases between. CDR3 amino acids: CSAESRQPNTDTQYF. The CDR3 DNA sequence: TGCAGCGCCGAGTCCCGACAGCCTAACACAGATACGCAGTATTTT.

The chain has TRBV6-6 and TRBJ2-2; no reliable D call. CDR3 length: 15 residues. CDR1 MNHNY and CDR2 SVGAGI come from the germline V gene (reference sequence). Between the trimmed V and J ends, which lost 2 bases and 6 bases, there was a span of 13 bases. The CDR3 loop is CASSYVGGLAGELFF. The CDR3 DNA follows: TGTGCCAGCAGTTACGTTGGTGGTTTGGCCGGGGAGCTGTTTTTT.

This chain links TRBV28 with TRBJ2-7, with TRBD2 identical over 8 bases. CDR1 is MDHEN and CDR2 is SYDVKM in the germline V gene. The V gene end was trimmed by 3 bases and the J gene end by 5 bases; junction bases not matched to a gene: 12. This CDR3 is built from 16 residues. CDR3 nucleotides: TGTGCCAGCAGTTTTCGATGGGGAGCGGGAGCACACGAGCAGTACTTC. Translating it yields CASSFRWGAGAHEQYF.

V gene TRBV15 combines with J gene TRBJ1-1; D may be TRBD1 (5 bases). Germline assignment: CDR1 LNHNV and CDR2 YYDKDF (reference sequence). Trimming stripped 3 bases from V and 11 bases from J, with 10 bases between. This CDR3 has 11 residues. CDR3 DNA: TGTGCCACCAGCAGTGGGACGAACGCTTTCTTT. It yields the protein CATSSGTNAFF.

This clone was seen a handful of times. This sequence joins TRBV18 and TRBJ1-1, with D perhaps matching TRBD1 (5 bases). The V end lost 5 bases, the J end lost 7 bases, and 14 bases lay between the germline ends. CDR3 length equals 13 residues. The germline gives CDR1 KGHSH, CDR2 LQKENI. CDR3 nucleotide sequence: TGTGCCAGCTCAACGGCCCAGGGAGGTGAAGCTTTCTTT. As protein: CASSTAQGGEAFF.

V is TRBV7-8 and J is TRBJ2-1; D remains unclear. V was cut by 5 bases and J by 8 bases, with 19 bases left in between. There are 15 residues in the CDR3. Looked up from germline, CDR1 is SGHVS and CDR2 is FQNEAQ. The CDR3 loop reads CASSPLGPTAHEQFF. For the CDR3, the DNA is TGTGCCAGCAGCCCATTGGGCCCCACGGCCCATGAGCAGTTCTTC.

The chain employs TRBV11-2 and TRBJ1-3; 8 bases fit TRBD1. The germline V gene has CDR1 SGHAT and CDR2 FQNNGV. The CDR3 contains 17 residues. Losses at the gene ends were 3 bases for V and 3 bases for J; bases not matched to a gene: 10. The DNA for the CDR3 is TGTGCCAGCAGCTTTACCACAGGGGGGACGGTTGGAAACACCATATATTTT. Protein sequence: CASSFTTGGTVGNTIYF.